This passage covers 8 T cell receptor beta chains from one sample sequenced in a study of blood T cell repertoires in COVID-19. Method: immunoSEQ multiplex PCR; TCRdb's copy keeps in-frame clones and lacks some. The sample holds some 70,000 clones; 75% to 85% are singletons and the top ten take roughly 6.3%. Sequenced input: peripheral blood. These receptors were obtained from a woman in her fifties or sixties with acute or convalescent COVID-19.

This clone was recorded once. The chain uses TRBV7-2 and TRBJ2-3; D perhaps matches TRBD2 (5 bases). This CDR3 spans 15 amino acids. Per germline, CDR1 SGHTA and CDR2 FQGNSA. V was cut by 3 bases and J by 3 bases, with 13 bases left in between. The CDR3 region is CASSFERPGTDTQYF. The CDR3 coding sequence is TGTGCCAGCAGCTTCGAGCGCCCGGGAACAGATACGCAGTATTTT.

V is TRBV5-1 and J is TRBJ2-3, with D possibly being TRBD1 (5 bases). The V gene lost 0 bases and the J gene lost 0 bases, with 11 bases spanning the gap. Germline CDR1 is SGHRS and CDR2 is YFSETQ. This CDR3 has 16 amino acids. The CDR3 nucleotides are TGCGCCAGCAGCTTGGTGGCAGGGTCTAGCACAGATACGCAGTATTTT. Its translation is CASSLVAGSSTDTQYF.

This clone occurred once. The chain links TRBV5-1 to TRBJ2-1, with D maybe TRBD2 (6 bases). Germline V gives CDR1 SGHRS, CDR2 YFSETQ. Trimming removed 5 bases from V and 4 bases from J, with 16 bases in between. The CDR3 consists of 15 residues. This CDR3 reads CASRGGTGQYNEQFF. The CDR3 coding sequence is TGCGCCAGCAGGGGCGGGACGGGTCAATACAATGAGCAGTTCTTC.

Notes on this clone: An end of the junction differs from the germline gene, which may be a read error. The genes are TRBV5-1 and TRBJ1-1; D perhaps matches TRBD1 (5 bases). CDR1 and CDR2 from the germline V gene are SGHRS and YFSETQ. The CDR3 is made up of 13 amino acids. The CDR3 reads CASREGLKTEAFF. CDR3 DNA sequence: TGCGCCAGCAGGGAGGGGCTGAAGACTGAAGCTTTCTTT.

Note on this clone: This sample also contains other DNA sequences that code for the same CDR3. J is TRBJ1-1 and V is TRBV5-1; TRBD1 matches at 10 bases. CDR3 length: 14 residues. Per the germline V gene, CDR1 is SGHRS and CDR2 is YFSETQ. Unmatched junction bases numbered 5, after V lost 4 bases and J lost 5 bases. The CDR3 is CASSLGQGRTEAFF. CDR3 sequence (DNA): TGCGCCAGCAGCCTGGGACAGGGGCGGACTGAAGCTTTCTTT.

The chain recombines TRBV28 with TRBJ1-4, with a tentative D call TRBD1 (6 bases). The CDR3 spans 13 residues. CDR1 MDHEN and CDR2 SYDVKM come from the germline V gene. Trimming pared 6 bases from V and 11 bases from J, leaving 16 bases between. In DNA form, the CDR3 reads TGTGCCAGCAGCCGGGGGGCCAGGTTCAAACTGTTTTTT. It translates to CASSRGARFKLFF.

The V call is TRBV7-6, the J call TRBJ2-7; TRBD1 aligns across 9 bases. Looked up from germline, CDR1 is SGHVS and CDR2 is FNYEAQ. V lost 4 bases, J lost 3 bases, and 4 bases stayed unmatched. This CDR3 contains 14 residues. The DNA of the CDR3 is TGTGCCAGCAGCTCGGACAGGGGAGGCTACGAGCAGTACTTC. It yields the protein CASSSDRGGYEQYF.

The rearrangement joins TRBV10-2 to TRBJ2-7; TRBD1 aligns across 7 bases. CDR1 and CDR2 from the germline V gene are WSHSY and SAAADI. This CDR3 is built from 13 residues. The V and J ends lost 3 bases and 5 bases, in that order; junction bases with no gene match: 4. As DNA, the CDR3 is TGCGCCAGCAGTGAATACAGGGGAAACGAGCAGTACTTC. Its translation: CASSEYRGNEQYF.